This T cell receptor (beta chain) originates from a study of blood T cells in healthy people across ages. This clonotype appeared a few times. With a J-beta primer mix and a sample-barcoded 5' primer, a second PCR ran roughly 6 to 11 cycles. TCRdb re-called the 5' RACE reads with MiXCR, one entry per CDR3 protein. The table lists some 1.4 million distinct CDR3 sequences, 40% to 50% of them singletons. CDR3 length equals 13 residues. V lost 5 bases, J lost 9 bases, and 14 bases lay in between. CDR1 and CDR2 (germline): SGHTA, FQGNSA. The V gene is TRBV7-2, the J gene TRBJ2-1; the D gene is possibly TRBD2 (5 bases). Sequencing used blood. The TCR sequence derives from a woman aged 18-29 years in good health. CDR3 in DNA: TGTGCCAGCAGCCCTGACCCGAGGGTTGAGCAGTTCTTC. Amino acids: CASSPDPRVEQFF.